This TCR beta chain is from a study of spatial heterogeneity in lung cancer. Across the study: Across the raw uncorrected reads, a unique TCR and UMI combination was observed, on average, more than ten times.

TCRdb reprocessed the 5' RACE reads via MiXCR and lists one record per CDR3 protein. In the table there are about 16,000 distinct CDR3 sequences, about 6% of which are singletons. The time point is: blood at routine non-recurrence follow-up after resection. Whole RNA, which was extracted from tumor, nontumor lung tissue or frozen PBMC, was sequenced without any cell sorting. This clonotype was recorded many times. Losses at the gene ends were 0 bases for V and 0 bases for J; bases not matched to a gene: 2. CDR1 and CDR2 from the germline V gene are LGHNA and YNFKEQ. The CDR3 has 15 residues. The receptor comes from a male donor with early-stage non-small cell lung cancer. The V and J genes are TRBV4-2 and TRBJ2-7, with 7 positions matching TRBD1. The sample was PBMCs, taken at follow-up. DNA of the CDR3: TGTGCCAGCAGCCAAGAGAGGGACAGCTCCTACGAGCAGTACTTC. This gives the protein CASSQERDSSYEQYF.